One and the same sample provided the 14 T cell receptor beta chains below, sequenced in a study of OX40 agonist ivuxolimab in advanced cancers. Only in-frame clones appear in the TCRdb table, and some are missing; sequencing was by immunoSEQ multiplex PCR. The table has roughly 30,000 clones, 80% to 90% seen once. The sample was CD4+ or CD8+ T cells sorted from blood, taken in a trial of the OX40 agonist ivuxolimab. These receptor sequences come from an adult with an advanced solid tumor such as melanoma, head and neck, liver or kidney cancer.

The gene calls are TRBV7-9 and TRBJ2-3; unclear D gene. Germline V gene lookup returns CDR1 SEHNR and CDR2 FQNEAQ (reference sequence). Trimming removed 5 bases from V and 1 base from J, with 7 bases in between. The CDR3 is made up of 13 amino acids. Here the CDR3 reads CASSQSGTDTQYF. CDR3 DNA: TGTGCCAGCAGCCAGTCCGGCACAGATACGCAGTATTTT.

This chain connects TRBV10-1 to TRBJ2-1; the match to TRBD2 covers 11 bases. In germline, CDR1 is WNHNN, CDR2 SYGVQD (reference sequence). Unmatched junction bases numbered 13, after V lost 6 bases and J lost 6 bases. The CDR3 sequence is 17 residues long. CDR3 region: CASSASGRPPLRNEQFF. In DNA, the CDR3 is TGCGCCAGCAGCGCTAGCGGGAGGCCTCCTCTTCGCAATGAGCAGTTCTTC.

J is TRBJ1-2 and V is TRBV14; D gene uncertain. This CDR3 is built from 15 residues. The V end lost 0 bases, the J end lost 6 bases, and 14 bases lay between the germline ends. Germline lookup yields CDR1 SGHDN and CDR2 FVKESK. CDR3 sequence (DNA): TGTGCCAGCAGCCAAGATCTAATGAGAGGCCATGGCTACACCTTC. Encoded protein: CASSQDLMRGHGYTF. Full variable domain (remainder filled in from reference TRBV14 and TRBJ1-2): EAGVTQFPSHSVIEKGQTVTLRCDPISGHDNLYWYRRVMGKEIKFLLHFVKESKQDESGMPNNRFLAERTGGTYSTLKVQPAELEDSGVYFCASSQDLMRGHGYTFGSGTRLTVV.

This clone was observed a single time. This chain links TRBV7-3 with TRBJ2-3; 12 bases fit TRBD1. The trim removed 1 base at V and 12 bases at J, leaving 8 bases unmatched. This CDR3 is built from 15 residues. Germline lookup yields CDR1 SGHTA and CDR2 FQGTGA. CDR3 bases: TGTGCCAGCAGCTTAATGGGACAGGGGGCGAGTCGTCAGTATTTT. Translated, it gives CASSLMGQGASRQYF.

The chain couples TRBV4-2 to TRBJ1-1; 8 bases align to TRBD1. The CDR3 spans 14 residues. Trimming at V came to 5 bases and at J to 5 bases, leaving 7 bases not matched to a gene. CDR1 and CDR2 (germline): LGHNA, YNFKEQ. CDR3 sequence: CASSAQGEWTEAFF. The CDR3 nucleotides read TGTGCCAGCAGCGCACAGGGGGAGTGGACTGAAGCTTTCTTT.

The chain employs TRBV29-1 and TRBJ1-3, with D maybe TRBD1 (5 bases). Germline CDR1 is SQVTM and CDR2 is ANQGSEA. The CDR3 contains 12 residues. V was trimmed by 5 bases and J by 16 bases, leaving 21 bases between them. The CDR3 region is CSVREDSLIRYF. Written as DNA, the CDR3 is TGCAGCGTTCGAGAAGACAGCCTGATCCGGTATTTT.

This rearrangement joins TRBV4-1 to TRBJ1-5, with D unclear. Trimming took 2 bases from V and 1 from J, leaving 9 bases between them. Per the germline V gene, CDR1 is MGHRA and CDR2 is YSYEKL. CDR3 length: 15 residues. The CDR3 coding sequence is TGCGCCAGCAGCCAACGATCTCAGAGCAATCAGCCCCAGCATTTT. Translating it yields CASSQRSQSNQPQHF.

A few counts support this clone. This chain links TRBV6-6 with TRBJ1-3, with a weak D call TRBD1 (6 bases). This CDR3 has 15 residues. Germline V gene data show CDR1 as MNHNY and CDR2 as SVGAGI (reference sequence). The V and J ends lost 5 bases and 0 bases respectively, with 11 bases between them. The CDR3, as DNA: TGTGCCAGCAGTAAACAGGGTATCTCTGGAAACACCATATATTTT. Translated, it gives CASSKQGISGNTIYF.

The chain carries TRBV7-2 and TRBJ1-2; 8 bases are shared with TRBD1. CDR3 length: 15 residues. Unmatched junction bases numbered 8, after V lost 0 bases and J lost 8 bases. Germline loops: CDR1 SGHTA, CDR2 FQGNSA. The CDR3 protein is CASSLAQDRVNGYTF. Written as DNA, the CDR3 is TGTGCCAGCAGCTTAGCCCAGGACAGGGTAAACGGCTACACCTTC.

The chain couples TRBV15 to TRBJ2-5; 7 bases fit TRBD2. CDR1 is LNHNV, CDR2 YYDKDF, per germline (reference sequence). The CDR3 is 14 amino acids. V trimming: 1 base; J trimming: 3 bases; junction bases outside the gene matches: 2. CDR3 coding DNA: TGTGCCACCAGCAGAGGCGGGGGAAAAGAGACCCAGTACTTC. This gives the protein CATSRGGGKETQYF.

CDR3 in amino acids: CASSLRVRTEAFF. In DNA, the CDR3 is TGTGCCAGCAGCCTTAGGGTAAGGACTGAAGCTTTCTTT. The chain couples TRBV11-2 to TRBJ1-1, with D unresolved. Germline loops: CDR1 SGHAT, CDR2 FQNNGV. V lost 5 bases and J 5 bases, leaving 12 bases between the germline ends. The CDR3 has 13 residues.

This chain links TRBV7-2 with TRBJ1-2; a weak D match, TRBD1 (5 bases). CDR1 is SGHTA, CDR2 FQGNSA, per germline. Trimming pared 5 bases from V and 8 bases from J, leaving 18 bases between. CDR3 size: 14 residues. CDR3 nucleotide sequence: TGTGCCAGCAGCCCCCCGGGACCGCTAAGGGGCTACACCTTC. It yields the protein CASSPPGPLRGYTF. The full variable domain, its missing parts supplied by reference TRBV7-2 and TRBJ1-2, is GAGVSQSPSNKVTEKGKDVELRCDPISGHTALYWYRQSLGQGLEFLIYFQGNSAPDKSGLPSDRFSAERTGGSVSTLTIQRTQQEDSAVYLCASSPPGPLRGYTFGSGTRLTVV.

The chain is built from TRBV6-1 and TRBJ2-5; a weak D match, TRBD2 (6 bases). The CDR3 is made up of 15 amino acids. The ends were cut back, 2 bases at V and 4 bases at J, with 14 bases in the middle. Germline CDR1 and CDR2: MNHNS and SASEGT. In DNA, the CDR3 is TGTGCCAGCAGTGAACGGGGGTTCGTAACAGAGACCCAGTACTTC. Its translation is CASSERGFVTETQYF.

The chain employs TRBV7-9 and TRBJ2-5, with D uncertain. The germline CDR1 and CDR2 sequences are SEHNR and FQNEAQ (reference sequence). V was pared by 1 base and J by 4 bases, with 10 bases between. The CDR3 has 14 amino acids. This CDR3 reads CASSLGSPVETQYF. The CDR3 region has the DNA TGTGCCAGCAGCTTAGGTAGTCCGGTAGAGACCCAGTACTTC.